The 9 T cell receptor beta chains below come from one sample, sequenced in a study of blood T cells in healthy people across ages. A sample-barcoded 5' primer and a J-beta primer mix were used in a second PCR of about 7 to 11 cycles. TCRdb used MiXCR to reprocess the 5' RACE reads, holding one entry per CDR3 protein. The sample includes over a million distinct CDR3 sequences, about 42% of them seen just once. The specimen was blood. The receptor set was obtained from a woman between 18 and 30 years old in good health.

The chain couples TRBV7-2 to TRBJ1-2; D is unclear. V lost 5 bases and J lost 5, with 12 bases in between. The V gene's germline CDR1 is SGHTA and CDR2 FQGNSA. This CDR3 spans 13 amino acids. The CDR3 bases are TGTGCCAGCAGCCGTAAGGTGGAGTATGGCTACACCTTC. Translation gives CASSRKVEYGYTF.

The chain joins TRBV27 to TRBJ2-1; TRBD2 matches 9 bases. The ends lost 3 bases at V and 9 bases at J; junction bases unmatched: 6. CDR1 and CDR2 (germline): MNHEY, SMNVEV (reference sequence). This CDR3 comprises 14 residues. The CDR3 loop reads CASSFAAGGCEQFF. In DNA form, the CDR3 reads TGTGCCAGCAGTTTTGCAGCGGGGGGATGTGAGCAGTTCTTC.

Written as DNA, the CDR3 is TGTGCCAGTCCTCCAGGTAGAGACTATGGCTACACCTTC. Translating it yields CASPPGRDYGYTF. This chain uses TRBV28 with TRBJ1-2; D is unresolved. V lost 9 bases to trimming and J lost 3 bases, with 14 bases between them. The CDR3 runs 13 residues. Germline CDR1 and CDR2: MDHEN and SYDVKM.

The chain links TRBV10-3 to TRBJ1-2; D remains ambiguous. The CDR3 spans 13 residues. The V gene lost 0 bases and the J gene lost 9 bases, with 11 bases spanning the gap. CDR1 is ENHRY, CDR2 SYGVKD, per germline. CDR3 amino acids: CAISESILARYTF. CDR3 bases: TGTGCCATCAGTGAGTCAATCCTGGCACGCTACACCTTC.

This clonotype has more than one count but fewer than ten. The CDR3 DNA sequence: TGTGCCACCAGTGACCGTGGACAGGGAAACGGTGGCTACACCTTC. Protein product: CATSDRGQGNGGYTF. The rearrangement joins TRBV24-1 to TRBJ1-2; TRBD1 matches at 8 bases. Germline V CDR1 and CDR2: KGHDR, SFDVKD. The CDR3 totals 15 residues. Trimming at V came to 4 bases and at J to 7 bases, leaving 10 bases not matched to a gene.

The chain is built from TRBV7-9 and TRBJ2-7; TRBD2 agrees at 9 bases. Near its end, the DNA agrees better with TRBJ2-4, so the J call may be wrong. This CDR3 contains 15 residues. Per the germline V gene, CDR1 is SEHNR and CDR2 is FQNEAQ (reference sequence). The CDR3 protein is CASSLEGSGRPIQYF. The CDR3 DNA is TGTGCCAGCAGCTTAGAAGGTAGCGGGAGACCCATTCAGTACTTC.

This clonotype was observed a single time. This chain links TRBV7-2 with TRBJ2-1; 12 bases fit TRBD2. CDR3 length equals 17 residues. From germline, CDR1 is SGHTA and CDR2 FQGNSA. The V segment lost 3 bases and the J segment 4 bases; nucleotides outside the gene matches: 7. The CDR3 spells CASSFPSLAGGYNEQFF. CDR3 sequence (DNA): TGTGCCAGCAGCTTCCCTTCCCTAGCGGGAGGGTACAATGAGCAGTTCTTC.

For this clonotype: One base away lies a much larger clone, so this may be a sequencing read error. The V and J genes are TRBV12-3 or TRBV12-4 and TRBJ2-1; 11 nucleotides match TRBD2. This CDR3 has 15 residues. CDR3 bases: TGTGCCGGCAGTTTGACTAGCGGGGAGTACAATGAGCAGTTCTTC. It codes for CAGSLTSGEYNEQFF.

The table lists this clonotype with a few counts. V and J are TRBV6-6 and TRBJ2-7; D is unclear. From germline, CDR1 is MNHNY and CDR2 SVGAGI (reference sequence). With 0 bases removed from V and 4 bases from J, the gap between germline ends came to 19 bases. This CDR3 comprises 17 residues. The CDR3 here is CASSYSRLEKGTYEQYF. The CDR3 nucleotides are TGTGCCAGCAGTTACTCGAGGCTCGAGAAGGGTACTTACGAGCAGTACTTC.